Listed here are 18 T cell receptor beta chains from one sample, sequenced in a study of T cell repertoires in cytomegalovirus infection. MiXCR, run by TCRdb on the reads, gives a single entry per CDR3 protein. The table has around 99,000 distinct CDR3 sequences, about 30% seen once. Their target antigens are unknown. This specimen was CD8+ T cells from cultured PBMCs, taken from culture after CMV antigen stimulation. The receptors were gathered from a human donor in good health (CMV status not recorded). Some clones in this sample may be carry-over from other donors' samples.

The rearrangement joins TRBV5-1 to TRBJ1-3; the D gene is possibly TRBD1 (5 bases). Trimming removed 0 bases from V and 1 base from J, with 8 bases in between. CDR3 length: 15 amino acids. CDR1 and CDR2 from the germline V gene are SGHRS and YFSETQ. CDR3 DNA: TGCGCCAGCAGCTTGGTCGCAGGGTCTGGAAACACCATATATTTT. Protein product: CASSLVAGSGNTIYF.

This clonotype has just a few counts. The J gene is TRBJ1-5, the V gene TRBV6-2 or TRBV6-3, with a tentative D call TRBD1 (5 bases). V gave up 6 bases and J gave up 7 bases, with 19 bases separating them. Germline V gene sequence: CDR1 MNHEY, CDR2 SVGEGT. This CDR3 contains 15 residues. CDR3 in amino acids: CASRTLPGLGQPQHF. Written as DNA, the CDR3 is TGTGCCAGCAGAACCTTACCAGGGCTAGGGCAGCCCCAGCATTTT.

CDR3 residues: CASSDRDSAYEQYF. In nucleotides, the CDR3 is TGTGCCAGCAGCGACCGGGACAGTGCCTACGAGCAGTACTTC. The rearrangement links TRBV7-9 to TRBJ2-7, with TRBD1 identical over 7 bases. The CDR3 length is 14 residues. The V and J ends lost 5 bases and 2 bases, in that order; junction bases with no gene match: 6. CDR1 is SEHNR, CDR2 FQNEAQ, per germline (reference sequence).

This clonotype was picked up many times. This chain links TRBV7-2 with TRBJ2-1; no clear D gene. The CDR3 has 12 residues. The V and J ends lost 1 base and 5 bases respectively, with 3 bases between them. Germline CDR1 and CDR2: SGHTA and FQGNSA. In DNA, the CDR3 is TGTGCCAGCAGCTTAGGGGACAATGAGCAGTTCTTC. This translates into CASSLGDNEQFF.

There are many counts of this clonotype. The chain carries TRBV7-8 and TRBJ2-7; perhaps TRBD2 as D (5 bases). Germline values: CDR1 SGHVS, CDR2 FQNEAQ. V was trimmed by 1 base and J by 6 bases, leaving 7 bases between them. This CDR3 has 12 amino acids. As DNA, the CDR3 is TGTGCCAGCAGCTTAGACGGGGTCGAGCAGTACTTC. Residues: CASSLDGVEQYF.

DNA of the CDR3: TGTGCCAGCAGATCGACAGGGTCATATTCTGAAGCTTTCTTT. Amino acid sequence: CASRSTGSYSEAFF. The rearrangement links TRBV12-3 or TRBV12-4 to TRBJ1-1, with TRBD1 identical over 7 bases. The CDR3 is 14 residues long. Trimming cost V 6 bases and J 6 bases; bases outside gene matches: 10.

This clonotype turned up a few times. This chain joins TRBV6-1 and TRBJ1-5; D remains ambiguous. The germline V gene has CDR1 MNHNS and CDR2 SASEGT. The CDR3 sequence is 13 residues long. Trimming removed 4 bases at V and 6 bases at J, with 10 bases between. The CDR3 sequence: CASSVWASQPQHF. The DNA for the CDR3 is TGTGCCAGCAGTGTTTGGGCAAGTCAGCCCCAGCATTTT.

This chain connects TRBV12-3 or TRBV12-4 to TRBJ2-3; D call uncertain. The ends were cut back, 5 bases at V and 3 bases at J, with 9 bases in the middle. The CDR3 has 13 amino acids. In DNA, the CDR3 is TGTGCCAGCAGTAATGGCGGAACAGATACGCAGTATTTT. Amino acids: CASSNGGTDTQYF.

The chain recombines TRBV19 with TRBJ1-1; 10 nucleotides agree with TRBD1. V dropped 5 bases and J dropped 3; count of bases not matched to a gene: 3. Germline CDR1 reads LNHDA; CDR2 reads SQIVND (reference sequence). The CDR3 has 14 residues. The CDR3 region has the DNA TGTGCCAGTAGTGCGGGACAGGGGCACACTGAAGCTTTCTTT. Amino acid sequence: CASSAGQGHTEAFF.

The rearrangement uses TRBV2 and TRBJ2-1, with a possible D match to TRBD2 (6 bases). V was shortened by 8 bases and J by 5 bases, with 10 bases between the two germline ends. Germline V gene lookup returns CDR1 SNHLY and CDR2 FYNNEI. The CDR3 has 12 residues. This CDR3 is CASASENNEQFF. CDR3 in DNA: TGTGCCAGCGCTAGCGAGAACAATGAGCAGTTCTTC.

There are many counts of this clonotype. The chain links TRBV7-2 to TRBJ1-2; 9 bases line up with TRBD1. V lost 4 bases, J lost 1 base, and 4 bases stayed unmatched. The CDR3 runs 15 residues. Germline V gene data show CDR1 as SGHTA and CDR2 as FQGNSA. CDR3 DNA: TGTGCCAGCAGCTACTGGACAGGGGTTAACTATGGCTACACCTTC. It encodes CASSYWTGVNYGYTF.

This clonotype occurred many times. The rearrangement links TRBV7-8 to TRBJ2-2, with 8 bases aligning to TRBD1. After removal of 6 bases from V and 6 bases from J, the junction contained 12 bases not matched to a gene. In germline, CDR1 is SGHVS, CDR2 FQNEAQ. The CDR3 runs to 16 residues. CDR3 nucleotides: TGTGCCAGCAGTCCCCAGACAGGGGTCTTTCCCGGGGAGCTGTTTTTT. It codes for CASSPQTGVFPGELFF.

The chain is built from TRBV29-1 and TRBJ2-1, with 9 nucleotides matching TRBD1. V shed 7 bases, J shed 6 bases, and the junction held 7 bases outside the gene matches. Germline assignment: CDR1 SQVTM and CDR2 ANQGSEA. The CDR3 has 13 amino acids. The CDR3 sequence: CSGSGTGLNEQFF. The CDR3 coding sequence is TGCAGCGGATCCGGGACAGGGCTCAATGAGCAGTTCTTC.

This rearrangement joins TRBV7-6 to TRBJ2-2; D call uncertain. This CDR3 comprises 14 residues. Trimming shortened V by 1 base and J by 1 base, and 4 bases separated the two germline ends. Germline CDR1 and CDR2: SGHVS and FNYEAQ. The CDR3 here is CASSLEVNTGELFF. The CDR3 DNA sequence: TGTGCCAGCAGCTTAGAGGTGAACACCGGGGAGCTGTTTTTT.

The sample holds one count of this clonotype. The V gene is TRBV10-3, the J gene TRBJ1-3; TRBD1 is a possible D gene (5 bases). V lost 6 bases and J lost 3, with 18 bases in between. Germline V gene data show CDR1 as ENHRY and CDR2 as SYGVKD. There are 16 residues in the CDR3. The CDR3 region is CAIRARDGGNGNTIYF. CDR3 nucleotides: TGTGCCATCAGGGCCAGGGACGGCGGCAATGGAAACACCATATATTTT.

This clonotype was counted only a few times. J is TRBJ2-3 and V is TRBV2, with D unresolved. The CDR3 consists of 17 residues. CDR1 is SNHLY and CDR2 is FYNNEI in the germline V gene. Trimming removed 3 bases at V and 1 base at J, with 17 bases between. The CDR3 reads CASSDGFSEPRTDTQYF. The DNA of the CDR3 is TGTGCCAGCAGTGACGGTTTTAGTGAACCTCGCACAGATACGCAGTATTTT. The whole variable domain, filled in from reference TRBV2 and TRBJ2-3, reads EPEVTQTPSHQVTQMGQEVILRCVPISNHLYFYWYRQILGQKVEFLVSFYNNEISEKSEIFDDQFSVERPDGSNFTLKIRSTKLEDSAMYFCASSDGFSEPRTDTQYFGPGTRLTVL.

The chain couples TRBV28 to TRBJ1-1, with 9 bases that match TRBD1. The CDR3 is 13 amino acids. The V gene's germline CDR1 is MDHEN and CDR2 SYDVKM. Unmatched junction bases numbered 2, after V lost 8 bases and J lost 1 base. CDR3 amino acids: CASYRGQNTEAFF. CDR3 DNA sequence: TGTGCCAGCTACAGGGGGCAGAACACTGAAGCTTTCTTT. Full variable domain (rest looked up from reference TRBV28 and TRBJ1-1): DVKVTQSSRYLVKRTGEKVFLECVQDMDHENMFWYRQDPGLGLRLIYFSYDVKMKEKGDIPEGYSVSREKKERFSLILESASTNQTSMYLCASYRGQNTEAFFGQGTRLTVV.

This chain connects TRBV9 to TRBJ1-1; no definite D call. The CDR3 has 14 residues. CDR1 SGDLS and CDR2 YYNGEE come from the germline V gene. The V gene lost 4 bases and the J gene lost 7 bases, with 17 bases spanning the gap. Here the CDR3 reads CASSKKDGLFEAFF. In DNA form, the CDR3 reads TGTGCCAGCAGCAAAAAGGACGGACTATTTGAAGCTTTCTTT.